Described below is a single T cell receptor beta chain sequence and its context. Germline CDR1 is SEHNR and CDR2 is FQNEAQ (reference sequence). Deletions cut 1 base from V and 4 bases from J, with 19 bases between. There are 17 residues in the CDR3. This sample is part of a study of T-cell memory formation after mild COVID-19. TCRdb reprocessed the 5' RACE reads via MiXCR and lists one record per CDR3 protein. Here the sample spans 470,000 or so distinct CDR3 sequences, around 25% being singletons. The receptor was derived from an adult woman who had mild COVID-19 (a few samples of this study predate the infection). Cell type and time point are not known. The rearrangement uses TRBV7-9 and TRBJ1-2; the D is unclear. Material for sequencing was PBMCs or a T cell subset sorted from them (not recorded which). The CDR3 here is CASSLEYLEVLGYGYTF. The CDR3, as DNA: TGTGCCAGCAGCTTAGAGTACCTTGAGGTTCTGGGCTATGGCTACACCTTC.